These 9 T cell receptor beta chains were all obtained from the same sample, sequenced in a study of cytomegalovirus exposure and HLA in healthy donors. This PCR relied on a set of 60 Vbeta primers and 13 Jbeta primers. Generated by immunoSEQ multiplex PCR, the TCRdb table keeps only in-frame clones and is missing some. The data show approximately 250,000 clones, 78% seen once. The sequenced material came from PBMCs. The receptors stem from a boy between 5 and 17 years old in good health and CMV-seronegative.

The chain couples TRBV5-1 to TRBJ2-1; a possible D gene is TRBD2 (5 bases). There are 15 residues in the CDR3. Germline lookup yields CDR1 SGHRS and CDR2 YFSETQ. V lost 6 bases and J lost 2, with 15 bases in between. For the CDR3, the DNA is TGCGCCAGCAAAGAAGGACTCGGCCCCTACAATGAGCAGTTCTTC. It codes for CASKEGLGPYNEQFF.

The V and J genes are TRBV9 and TRBJ2-7, with 9 nucleotides matching TRBD1. Germline V lookup: CDR1 SGDLS, CDR2 YYNGEE. CDR3 length: 16 residues. Trimming removed 3 bases from V and 3 bases from J; junction bases left unmatched: 10. CDR3 DNA: TGTGCCAGCAGCGGAATACGACAGGGGGTTAACTACGAGCAGTACTTC. Its translation is CASSGIRQGVNYEQYF.

This rearrangement joins TRBV5-1 to TRBJ2-7; 7 positions agree with TRBD2. V shed 4 bases, J shed 1 base, and the junction held 11 bases outside the gene matches. This CDR3 has 16 residues. In germline, CDR1 is SGHRS, CDR2 YFSETQ. CDR3 DNA: TGCGCCAGCAGCCTCTCCGGGACTATCGATTCCTACGAGCAGTACTTC. Protein: CASSLSGTIDSYEQYF.

The gene calls are TRBV7-2 and TRBJ2-2, with D tentatively TRBD1 (6 bases). There are 16 residues in the CDR3. V was clipped by 6 bases and J by 7 bases, with 21 bases between them. Germline CDR1 SGHTA, CDR2 FQGNSA. The CDR3 protein is CASSTQNTGMGGELFF. DNA of the CDR3: TGTGCCAGCAGTACACAAAACACAGGGATGGGCGGGGAGCTGTTTTTT. Complete variable domain (other parts from reference TRBV7-2 and TRBJ2-2): GAGVSQSPSNKVTEKGKDVELRCDPISGHTALYWYRQSLGQGLEFLIYFQGNSAPDKSGLPSDRFSAERTGGSVSTLTIQRTQQEDSAVYLCASSTQNTGMGGELFFGEGSRLTVL.

The chain links TRBV13 to TRBJ2-7; 9 positions match TRBD1. The germline CDR1 and CDR2 sequences are PRHDT and FYEKMQ (reference sequence). V shed 3 bases, J shed 0 bases, and the junction held 6 bases outside the gene matches. The CDR3 has 16 amino acids. The CDR3 nucleotides read TGTGCCAGCAGCTTTCAACCGGGACAGGGCTCCTACGAGCAGTACTTC. The encoded protein is CASSFQPGQGSYEQYF. The entire variable domain, with the rest obtained from reference TRBV13 and TRBJ2-7, is as follows: AAGVIQSPRHLIKEKRETATLKCYPIPRHDTVYWYQQGPGQDPQFLISFYEKMQSDKGSIPDRFSAQQFSDYHSELNMSSLELGDSALYFCASSFQPGQGSYEQYFGPGTRLTVT.

The chain links TRBV7-8 to TRBJ2-1; D perhaps matches TRBD1 (6 bases). Germline assignment: CDR1 SGHVS and CDR2 FQNEAQ. CDR3 size: 14 residues. V lost 5 bases and J 5 bases, leaving 13 bases between the germline ends. CDR3: CASSPRGIDNEQFF. The CDR3 DNA reads as TGTGCCAGCAGCCCCAGGGGAATCGACAATGAGCAGTTCTTC.

The rearrangement uses TRBV2 and TRBJ2-5, with 8 bases identical to TRBD1. The CDR3 consists of 13 residues. Germline-derived CDR1 and CDR2 are SNHLY and FYNNEI. J lost 5 bases, V lost 8 bases, and 7 bases had no gene match. This CDR3 is CASVTGARETQYF. The DNA for the CDR3 is TGTGCCAGCGTGACAGGGGCGCGGGAGACCCAGTACTTC. The whole variable domain, filled in from reference TRBV2 and TRBJ2-5, reads EPEVTQTPSHQVTQMGQEVILRCVPISNHLYFYWYRQILGQKVEFLVSFYNNEISEKSEIFDDQFSVERPDGSNFTLKIRSTKLEDSAMYFCASVTGARETQYFGPGTRLLVL.

This clone occurred a few times. The rearrangement uses TRBV29-1 and TRBJ1-2; D gene unclear. The germline CDR1 and CDR2 sequences are SQVTM and ANQGSEA. This CDR3 comprises 15 residues. V was cut by 0 bases and J by 4 bases, with 15 bases left in between. The CDR3 DNA is TGCAGCGTTGAAGATCAGAGACAAAAAATCTATGGCTACACCTTC. It yields the protein CSVEDQRQKIYGYTF.

In nucleotides, the CDR3 is TGTGCCAGCAGCTTCGGACAGGGGGCCGAATACGAGCAGTACTTC. It translates to CASSFGQGAEYEQYF. V and J are TRBV7-6 and TRBJ2-7; TRBD1 matches 11 bases. Germline V CDR1 and CDR2: SGHVS, FNYEAQ. This CDR3 region has 15 residues. The V gene end was trimmed by 3 bases and the J gene end by 4 bases; junction bases not matched to a gene: 5. The full variable domain, its missing parts supplied by reference TRBV7-6 and TRBJ2-7, is GAGVSQSPRYKVTKRGQDVALRCDPISGHVSLYWYRQALGQGPEFLTYFNYEAQQDKSGLPNDRFSAERPEGSISTLTIQRTEQRDSAMYRCASSFGQGAEYEQYFGPGTRLTVT.